Below, one T cell receptor beta chain is given with its context. Under the authors' procedure: Amplification with reference gene primers provided the estimates of nucleated cell counts. Assay used: immunoSEQ multiplex PCR; TCRdb lists only in-frame clones, some missing. From that table come the V and J calls and clone size; the DNA was used to work out D and trimming. The repertoire holds 140,000 to 150,000 clones, with 70% to 90% as singletons. The CDR3 contains 16 residues. Trimming removed 0 bases at V and 3 bases at J, with 14 bases between. This entry belongs to a study of blood T cell repertoires in COVID-19. Study-wide background: In each case, the material was cDNA or gDNA derived from T cells, B-cell-depleted T cells, or PBMCs.

Sequencing was performed on peripheral blood. The rearrangement joins TRBV23-1 to TRBJ1-1, with D perhaps TRBD1 (6 bases). TRBV23-1 is treated as an ORF (open reading frame) with a function not yet certain. This receptor was obtained from a woman in her sixties with COVID-19, enrolled during active disease. The CDR3 is CASSQSGEGGYTEAFF. Here the CDR3 DNA reads TGCGCCAGCAGTCAATCTGGGGAGGGGGGGTACACTGAAGCTTTCTTT.